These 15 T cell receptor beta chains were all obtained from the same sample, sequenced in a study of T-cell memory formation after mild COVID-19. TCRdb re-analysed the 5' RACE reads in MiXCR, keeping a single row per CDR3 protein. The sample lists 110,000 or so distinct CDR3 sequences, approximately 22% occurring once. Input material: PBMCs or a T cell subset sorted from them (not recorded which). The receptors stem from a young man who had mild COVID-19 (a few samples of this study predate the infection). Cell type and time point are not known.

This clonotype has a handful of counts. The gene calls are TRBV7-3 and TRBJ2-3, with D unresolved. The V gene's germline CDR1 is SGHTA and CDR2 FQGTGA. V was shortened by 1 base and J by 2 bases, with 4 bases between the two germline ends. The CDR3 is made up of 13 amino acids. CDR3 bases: TGTGCCAGCAGCTTAAAAGACACAGATACGCAGTATTTT. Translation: CASSLKDTDTQYF. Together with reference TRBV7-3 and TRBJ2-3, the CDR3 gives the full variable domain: GAGVSQTPSNKVTEKGKYVELRCDPISGHTALYWYRQSLGQGPEFLIYFQGTGAADDSGLPNDRFFAVRPEGSVSTLKIQRTERGDSAVYLCASSLKDTDTQYFGPGTRLTVL.

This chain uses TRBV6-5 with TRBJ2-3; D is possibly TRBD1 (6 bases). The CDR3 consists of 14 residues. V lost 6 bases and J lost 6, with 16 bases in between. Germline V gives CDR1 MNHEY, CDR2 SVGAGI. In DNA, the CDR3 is TGTGCCAGCAGGGGAAAAACAGGGTACGATACGCAGTATTTT. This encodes CASRGKTGYDTQYF.

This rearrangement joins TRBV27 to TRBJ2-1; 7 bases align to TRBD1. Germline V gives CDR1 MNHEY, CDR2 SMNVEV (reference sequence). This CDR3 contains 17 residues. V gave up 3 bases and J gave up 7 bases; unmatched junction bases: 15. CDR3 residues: CASSLRPQGFYGNEQFF. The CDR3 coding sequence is TGTGCCAGCAGTTTGCGGCCACAGGGGTTCTATGGAAATGAGCAGTTCTTC.

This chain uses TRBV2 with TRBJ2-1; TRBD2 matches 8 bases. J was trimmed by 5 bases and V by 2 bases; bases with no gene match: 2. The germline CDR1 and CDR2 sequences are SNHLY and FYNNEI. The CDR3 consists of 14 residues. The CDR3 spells CASSELAGHNEQFF. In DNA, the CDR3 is TGTGCCAGCAGTGAACTAGCGGGCCACAATGAGCAGTTCTTC. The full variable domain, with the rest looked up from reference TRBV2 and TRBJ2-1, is EPEVTQTPSHQVTQMGQEVILRCVPISNHLYFYWYRQILGQKVEFLVSFYNNEISEKSEIFDDQFSVERPDGSNFTLKIRSTKLEDSAMYFCASSELAGHNEQFFGPGTRLTVL.

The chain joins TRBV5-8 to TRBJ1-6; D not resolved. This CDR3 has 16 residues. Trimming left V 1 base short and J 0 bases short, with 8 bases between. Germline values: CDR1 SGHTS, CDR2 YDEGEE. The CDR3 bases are TGTGCCAGCAGCTTGCCCGAGAGCTCCTATAATTCACCCCTCCACTTT. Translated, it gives CASSLPESSYNSPLHF.

Here the CDR3 DNA reads TGTGCCAGCAGTGGAGACAGGGGGTCCACAGATACGCAGTATTTT. Amino acids: CASSGDRGSTDTQYF. The gene calls are TRBV12-3 or TRBV12-4 and TRBJ2-3; 9 nucleotides match TRBD1. V was pared by 5 bases and J by 2 bases, with 5 bases of the junction left unmatched. The CDR3 extends over 15 amino acids.

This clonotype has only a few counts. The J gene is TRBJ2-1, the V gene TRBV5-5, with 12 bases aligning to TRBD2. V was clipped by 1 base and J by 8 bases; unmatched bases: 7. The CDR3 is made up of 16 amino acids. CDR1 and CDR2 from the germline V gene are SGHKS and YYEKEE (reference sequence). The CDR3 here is CASSLSLAGGLDEQFF. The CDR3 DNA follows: TGTGCCAGCAGCTTGAGCCTAGCGGGGGGGCTAGATGAGCAGTTCTTC.

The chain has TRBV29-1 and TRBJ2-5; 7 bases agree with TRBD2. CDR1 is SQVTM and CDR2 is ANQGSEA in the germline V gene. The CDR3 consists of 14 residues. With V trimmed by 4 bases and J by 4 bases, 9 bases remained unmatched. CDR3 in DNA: TGCAGCGTTGTGGAGCGGGGAGGCGGAGAGACCCAGTACTTC. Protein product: CSVVERGGGETQYF.

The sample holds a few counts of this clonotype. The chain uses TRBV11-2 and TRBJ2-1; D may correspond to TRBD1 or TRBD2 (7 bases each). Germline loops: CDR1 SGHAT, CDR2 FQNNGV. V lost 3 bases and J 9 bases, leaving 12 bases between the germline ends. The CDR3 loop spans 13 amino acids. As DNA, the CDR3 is TGTGCCAGCAGCTTCCAGGGGGGGATTGAGCAGTTCTTC. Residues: CASSFQGGIEQFF.

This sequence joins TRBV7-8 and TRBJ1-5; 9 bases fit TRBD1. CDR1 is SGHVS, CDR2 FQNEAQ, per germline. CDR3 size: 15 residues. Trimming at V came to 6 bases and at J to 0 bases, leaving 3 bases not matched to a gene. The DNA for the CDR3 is TGTGCCAGCAGTGACAGGGGGATTAGCAATCAGCCCCAGCATTTT. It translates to CASSDRGISNQPQHF.

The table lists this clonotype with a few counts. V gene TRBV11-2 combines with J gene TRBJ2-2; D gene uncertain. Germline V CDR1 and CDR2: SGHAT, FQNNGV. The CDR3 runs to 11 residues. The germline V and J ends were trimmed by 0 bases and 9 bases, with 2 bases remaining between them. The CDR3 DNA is TGTGCCAGCAGCTTAGATTGGGAGCTGTTTTTT. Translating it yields CASSLDWELFF.

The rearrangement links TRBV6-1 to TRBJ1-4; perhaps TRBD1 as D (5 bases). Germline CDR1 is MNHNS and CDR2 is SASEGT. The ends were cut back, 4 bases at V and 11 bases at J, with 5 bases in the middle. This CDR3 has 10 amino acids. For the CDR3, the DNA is TGTGCCAGCAGTGGGGGGAAACTGTTTTTT. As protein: CASSGGKLFF.

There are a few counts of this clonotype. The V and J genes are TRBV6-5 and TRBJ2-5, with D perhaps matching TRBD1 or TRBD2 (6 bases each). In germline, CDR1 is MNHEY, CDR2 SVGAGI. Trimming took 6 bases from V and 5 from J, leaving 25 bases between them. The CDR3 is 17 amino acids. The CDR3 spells CASSPDSGIGGLETQYF. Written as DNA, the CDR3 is TGTGCCAGCAGCCCCGATTCGGGTATTGGGGGGCTGGAGACCCAGTACTTC.

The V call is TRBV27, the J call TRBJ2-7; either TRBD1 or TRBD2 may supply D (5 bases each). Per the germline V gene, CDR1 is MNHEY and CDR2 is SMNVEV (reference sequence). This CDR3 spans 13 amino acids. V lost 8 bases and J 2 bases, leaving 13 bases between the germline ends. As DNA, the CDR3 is TGTGCCAGCGGACGGGGCCATACCTACGAGCAGTACTTC. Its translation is CASGRGHTYEQYF.

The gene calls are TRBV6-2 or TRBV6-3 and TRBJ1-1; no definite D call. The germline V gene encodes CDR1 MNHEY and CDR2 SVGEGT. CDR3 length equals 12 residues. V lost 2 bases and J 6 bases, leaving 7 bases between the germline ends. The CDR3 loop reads CASSYGYAEAFF. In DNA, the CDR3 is TGTGCCAGCAGTTACGGGTACGCTGAAGCTTTCTTT.